These 23 T cell receptor beta chains were all obtained from the same sample, sequenced in a study of blood T cell repertoires in COVID-19. TCRdb's copy holds only in-frame clones and misses some; the assay was immunoSEQ multiplex PCR. The sample holds under 250,000 clones, more than 75% seen once. The specimen sequenced was PBMCs or T cells enriched from blood (not recorded which). These receptor sequences come from a man aged 40-49 years who had recovered from COVID-19.

The rearrangement uses TRBV3-1 (or the pseudogene TRBV3-2) and TRBJ1-2; 9 bases are a match to TRBD1. This CDR3 is built from 13 residues. Trimming cost V 3 bases and J 7 bases; bases outside gene matches: 3. Germline V lookup: CDR1 LGHDT, CDR2 YNNKEL (reference sequence). In DNA, the CDR3 is TGTGCCAGCAGCCATGGACAGGGGCCTGGCTACACCTTC. Translation: CASSHGQGPGYTF.

This chain uses TRBV10-3 with TRBJ1-3; D gene unclear. Germline-derived CDR1 and CDR2 are ENHRY and SYGVKD. Trimming left V 10 bases short and J 8 bases short, with 27 bases between. There are 16 residues in the CDR3. CDR3 in amino acids: CATREWRQLLGDTIYF. As DNA, the CDR3 is TGTGCCACTCGGGAATGGCGCCAACTCCTCGGGGACACCATATATTTT.

The chain joins TRBV4-1 to TRBJ1-2; TRBD1 matches 7 bases. CDR3 size: 15 residues. CDR1 and CDR2 (germline): MGHRA, YSYEKL. After removal of 1 base from V and 3 bases from J, the junction contained 5 bases not matched to a gene. The CDR3 DNA sequence: TGCGCCAGCAGCCAAGGTACGACAGGGTACTATGGCTACACCTTC. Amino acid sequence: CASSQGTTGYYGYTF.

This chain connects TRBV7-8 to TRBJ2-7; the D gene is possibly TRBD1 (5 bases). The CDR3 totals 13 residues. Germline loops: CDR1 SGHVS, CDR2 FQNEAQ. Trimming stripped 8 bases from V and 0 bases from J, with 11 bases between. The CDR3 DNA reads TGTGCCAGCGCAGACAGACTCTCCTACGAGCAGTACTTC. Translation: CASADRLSYEQYF.

J is TRBJ2-1 and V is TRBV5-1; possibly TRBD1 for D (6 bases). Looked up from germline, CDR1 is SGHRS and CDR2 is YFSETQ. The length of the CDR3 is 16 residues. With 0 bases removed from V and 5 bases from J, the gap between germline ends came to 15 bases. The CDR3 DNA follows: TGCGCCAGCAGCTTGGCCGTAGAGTACAGGGACAATGAGCAGTTCTTC. Amino acids: CASSLAVEYRDNEQFF.

This clone turned up a few times. The chain is built from TRBV2 and TRBJ1-6; TRBD1 is a possible D gene (6 bases). The V gene lost 8 bases and the J gene lost 9 bases, with 14 bases spanning the gap. The CDR3 sequence is 13 residues long. Germline values: CDR1 SNHLY, CDR2 FYNNEI. The chain's CDR3 is CASYRDTSSPLHF. CDR3 DNA: TGTGCCAGCTACCGGGACACCTCTTCACCCCTCCACTTT.

V gene TRBV6-4 combines with J gene TRBJ1-3; D is unclear. V lost 0 bases to trimming and J lost 7 bases, with 4 bases between them. This CDR3 contains 12 residues. Per germline, CDR1 MRHNA and CDR2 SNTAGT. The DNA for the CDR3 is TGTGCCAGCAGTGACTCGAGTAACACCATATATTTT. This translates into CASSDSSNTIYF.

The chain links TRBV9 to TRBJ2-1; D may be TRBD2 (7 bases). Germline CDR1 SGDLS, CDR2 YYNGEE. V lost 0 bases to trimming and J lost 8 bases, with 15 bases between them. The CDR3 runs to 15 residues. CDR3 in amino acids: CASSVDNGGPDEQFF. Written as DNA, the CDR3 is TGTGCCAGCAGCGTAGATAACGGGGGGCCGGATGAGCAGTTCTTC.

This clone has only a few counts. V usage is TRBV5-1 and J usage is TRBJ2-7; a weak D match, TRBD1 (5 bases). The CDR3 totals 14 residues. Trimming pared 2 bases from V and 4 bases from J, leaving 13 bases between. The germline V gene encodes CDR1 SGHRS and CDR2 YFSETQ. The CDR3 sequence is CASSLSQGIYEQYF. The CDR3 DNA follows: TGCGCCAGCAGCTTATCCCAGGGTATATACGAGCAGTACTTC. Full variable domain (rest looked up from reference TRBV5-1 and TRBJ2-7): KAGVTQTPRYLIKTRGQQVTLSCSPISGHRSVSWYQQTPGQGLQFLFEYFSETQRNKGNFPGRFSGRQFSNSRSEMNVSTLELGDSALYLCASSLSQGIYEQYFGPGTRLTVT.

The genes are TRBV2 and TRBJ2-5; 13 bases agree with TRBD2. CDR3 length: 16 amino acids. The ends lost 5 bases at V and 5 bases at J; junction bases unmatched: 8. Germline-derived CDR1 and CDR2 are SNHLY and FYNNEI. DNA of the CDR3: TGTGCCAGCAGTACCGGACTAGCGGGAGTTTCGGAGACCCAGTACTTC. It translates to CASSTGLAGVSETQYF.

The chain combines TRBV3-1 (or the pseudogene TRBV3-2) with TRBJ2-7, with D perhaps matching TRBD1 (5 bases). The CDR3 is made up of 14 amino acids. Germline values: CDR1 LGHDT, CDR2 YNNKEL (reference sequence). Trimming removed 0 bases from V and 6 bases from J, with 12 bases in between. The CDR3 sequence is CASSQERWGREQYF. In DNA, the CDR3 is TGTGCCAGCAGCCAAGAGAGATGGGGCCGCGAGCAGTACTTC.

The chain couples TRBV27 to TRBJ1-1; D is undetermined. This CDR3 spans 14 amino acids. Between the trimmed V and J ends, which lost 5 bases and 4 bases, there was a span of 14 bases. CDR1 and CDR2 from the germline V gene are MNHEY and SMNVEV (reference sequence). The CDR3 DNA is TGTGCCAGCAGTACCTTAGGAAGCGGCACTGAAGCTTTCTTT. Translation gives CASSTLGSGTEAFF.

The chain joins TRBV10-3 to TRBJ1-1; D might be TRBD1 (6 bases). Germline V gene lookup returns CDR1 ENHRY and CDR2 SYGVKD. The CDR3 covers 14 residues. V lost 3 bases and J 1 base, leaving 9 bases between the germline ends. The CDR3 region has the DNA TGTGCCATCAGTGACGGGACATCGAACACTGAAGCTTTCTTT. It codes for CAISDGTSNTEAFF.

The rearrangement links TRBV5-5 to TRBJ1-4; TRBD1 is a possible D gene (6 bases). V lost 4 bases, J lost 7 bases, and 17 bases lay in between. This CDR3 has 15 amino acids. The germline CDR1 and CDR2 sequences are SGHKS and YYEKEE (reference sequence). The CDR3 protein is CASSHPTGGSEKLFF. In DNA form, the CDR3 reads TGTGCCAGCAGCCACCCGACAGGAGGAAGTGAAAAACTGTTTTTT.

The chain has TRBV7-9 and TRBJ2-7; 10 nucleotides line up with TRBD1. Losses at the gene ends were 5 bases for V and 2 bases for J; bases not matched to a gene: 6. Per the germline V gene, CDR1 is SEHNR and CDR2 is FQNEAQ (reference sequence). This CDR3 spans 15 amino acids. The CDR3 is CASSQGQGGAYEQYF. CDR3 DNA sequence: TGTGCCAGCAGCCAAGGACAGGGGGGCGCCTACGAGCAGTACTTC. The full variable domain, rest sourced from reference TRBV7-9 and TRBJ2-7, is DTGVSQNPRHKITKRGQNVTFRCDPISEHNRLYWYRQTLGQGPEFLTYFQNEAQLEKSRLLSDRFSAERPKGSFSTLEIQRTEQGDSAMYLCASSQGQGGAYEQYFGPGTRLTVT.

The chain combines TRBV28 with TRBJ1-2; 7 bases match TRBD1. V was pared by 5 bases and J by 6 bases, with 12 bases of the junction left unmatched. CDR1 and CDR2 (germline): MDHEN, SYDVKM. CDR3 length: 15 residues. CDR3 sequence reads: CASSPSTGLGHGYTF. The CDR3 DNA reads as TGTGCCAGCAGTCCCTCGACAGGGTTGGGGCATGGCTACACCTTC.

V usage is TRBV9 and J usage is TRBJ2-3; tentatively, D is TRBD2 (5 bases). The germline V gene encodes CDR1 SGDLS and CDR2 YYNGEE. The ends were cut back, 2 bases at V and 5 bases at J, with 9 bases in the middle. CDR3 length equals 13 residues. CDR3 region: CASSVIRGDTQYF. The CDR3 bases are TGTGCCAGCAGCGTTATCCGGGGAGATACGCAGTATTTT. The whole variable domain, remainder taken from reference TRBV9 and TRBJ2-3, is DSGVTQTPKHLITATGQRVTLRCSPRSGDLSVYWYQQSLDQGLQFLIQYYNGEERAKGNILERFSAQQFPDLHSELNLSSLELGDSALYFCASSVIRGDTQYFGPGTRLTVL.

V and J are TRBV5-5 and TRBJ1-1; D unresolved. CDR3 size: 14 residues. Trimming removed 5 bases from V and 4 bases from J, with 15 bases in between. Germline CDR1 SGHKS, CDR2 YYEKEE (reference sequence). Here the CDR3 reads CASSIDTGSTEAFF. The CDR3 bases are TGTGCCAGCAGTATTGACACGGGGAGCACTGAAGCTTTCTTT.

This sequence joins TRBV30 and TRBJ2-7, with D unclear. Trimming left V 1 base short and J 2 bases short, with 6 bases between. The CDR3 contains 12 residues. Germline CDR1 and CDR2: GTSNPN and SVGIG (reference sequence). CDR3 amino acids: CAWSGSPYEQYF. The CDR3 nucleotides read TGTGCCTGGAGTGGGAGTCCCTACGAGCAGTACTTC.

This chain uses TRBV10-2 with TRBJ1-1; maybe TRBD1 (6 bases). The V gene's germline CDR1 is WSHSY and CDR2 SAAADI. V was clipped by 3 bases and J by 5 bases, with 13 bases between them. The CDR3 consists of 14 residues. CDR3 loop: CASSEWQGRTEAFF. CDR3 bases: TGCGCCAGCAGTGAATGGCAGGGGAGAACTGAAGCTTTCTTT.

The V gene is TRBV7-9, the J gene TRBJ2-2; D is possibly TRBD2 (6 bases). The CDR3 covers 16 residues. Trimming removed 5 bases from V and 1 base from J, with 14 bases in between. Germline values: CDR1 SEHNR, CDR2 FQNEAQ (reference sequence). The chain's CDR3 is CASSLWRGQNTGELFF. As DNA, the CDR3 is TGTGCCAGCAGCCTATGGAGGGGTCAGAACACCGGGGAGCTGTTTTTT. Full variable domain (missing parts from reference TRBV7-9 and TRBJ2-2): DTGVSQNPRHKITKRGQNVTFRCDPISEHNRLYWYRQTLGQGPEFLTYFQNEAQLEKSRLLSDRFSAERPKGSFSTLEIQRTEQGDSAMYLCASSLWRGQNTGELFFGEGSRLTVL.

V is TRBV18 and J is TRBJ2-7; D might be TRBD2 (6 bases). V was cut by 2 bases and J by 6 bases, with 17 bases left in between. Germline V CDR1 and CDR2: KGHSH, LQKENI. The CDR3 length is 15 residues. The CDR3 loop reads CASSPDVTGAGEQYF. The CDR3 DNA follows: TGTGCCAGCTCACCAGACGTGACGGGAGCGGGCGAGCAGTACTTC.

The chain uses TRBV5-1 and TRBJ1-4; TRBD1 matches 8 bases. This CDR3 spans 14 amino acids. V dropped 1 base and J dropped 5; count of bases not matched to a gene: 1. The germline gives CDR1 SGHRS, CDR2 YFSETQ. CDR3 DNA sequence: TGCGCCAGCAGCTTGACAGGGGGGAATGAAAAACTGTTTTTT. It is translated as CASSLTGGNEKLFF.